A single sample is the source of the 3 T cell receptor beta chains below, sequenced in a study of blood T cell repertoires in COVID-19. The method was immunoSEQ multiplex PCR; TCRdb's version includes in-frame clones alone and lacks a portion of them. The data hold approximately 210,000 clones, with approximately 80% observed a single time. The sample was PBMCs or T cells enriched from blood (not recorded which). These receptors were taken from a man aged 30 to 45 with acute COVID-19.

This chain links TRBV25-1 with TRBJ1-1; the D is unclear. The germline V gene encodes CDR1 MGHDK and CDR2 SYGVNS. CDR3 length equals 13 residues. Trimming left V 4 bases short and J 2 bases short, with 8 bases between. Written as DNA, the CDR3 is TGTGCCAGCAGTGGCCCAGGTAACACTGAAGCTTTCTTT. This gives the protein CASSGPGNTEAFF.

The gene calls are TRBV6-4 and TRBJ1-6; TRBD1 agrees at 9 bases. The J segment lost 6 bases and the V segment lost 4 bases, leaving 1 base of the junction unmatched. Germline V gene sequence: CDR1 MRHNA, CDR2 SNTAGT. The CDR3 extends over 14 amino acids. CDR3 loop: CASSAGQGNSPLHF. The CDR3 coding sequence is TGTGCCAGCAGTGCGGGACAGGGTAATTCACCCCTCCACTTT.

This chain links TRBV28 with TRBJ1-1, with 7 nucleotides matching TRBD1. The CDR3 has 13 residues. Germline assignment: CDR1 MDHEN and CDR2 SYDVKM. V dropped 4 bases and J dropped 8; count of bases not matched to a gene: 7. CDR3 DNA: TGTGCCAGCAGTTCCTTCTCGACAGGGGAAGCTTTCTTT. Translated: CASSSFSTGEAFF.